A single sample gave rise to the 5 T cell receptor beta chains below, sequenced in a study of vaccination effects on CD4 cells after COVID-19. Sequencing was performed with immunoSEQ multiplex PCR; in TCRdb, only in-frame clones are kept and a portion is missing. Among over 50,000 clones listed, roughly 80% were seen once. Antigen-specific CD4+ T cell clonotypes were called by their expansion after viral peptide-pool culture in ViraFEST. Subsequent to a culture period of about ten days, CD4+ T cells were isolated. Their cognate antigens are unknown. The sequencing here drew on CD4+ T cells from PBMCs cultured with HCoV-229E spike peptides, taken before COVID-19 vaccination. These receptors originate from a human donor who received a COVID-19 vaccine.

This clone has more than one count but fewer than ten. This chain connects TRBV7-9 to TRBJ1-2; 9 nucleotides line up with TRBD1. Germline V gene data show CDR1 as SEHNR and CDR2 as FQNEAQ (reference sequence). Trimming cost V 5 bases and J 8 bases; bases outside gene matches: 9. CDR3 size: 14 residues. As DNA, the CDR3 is TGTGCCAGCAGCCGTACACAGGGGGCGAGGGGCTACACCTTC. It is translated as CASSRTQGARGYTF.

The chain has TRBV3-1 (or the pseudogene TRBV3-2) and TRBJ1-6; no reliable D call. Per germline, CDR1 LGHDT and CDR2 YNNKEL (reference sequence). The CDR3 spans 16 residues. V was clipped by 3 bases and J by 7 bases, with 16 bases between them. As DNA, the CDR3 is TGTGCCAGCAGCCAGGGGTCGGGTCAGAGGAATTCACCCCTCCACTTT. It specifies CASSQGSGQRNSPLHF.

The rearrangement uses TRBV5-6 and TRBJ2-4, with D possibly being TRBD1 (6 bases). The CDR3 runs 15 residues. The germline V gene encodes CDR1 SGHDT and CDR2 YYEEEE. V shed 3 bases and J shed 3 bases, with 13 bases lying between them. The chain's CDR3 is CASSSLTGFKNIQYF. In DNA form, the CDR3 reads TGTGCCAGCAGCTCATTAACAGGGTTCAAAAACATTCAGTACTTC.

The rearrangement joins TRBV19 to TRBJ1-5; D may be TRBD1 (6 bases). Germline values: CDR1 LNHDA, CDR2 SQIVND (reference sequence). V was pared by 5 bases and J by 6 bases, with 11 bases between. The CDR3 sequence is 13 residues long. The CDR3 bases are TGTGCCAGTAGTCAGGACAGAACTCAGCCCCAGCATTTT. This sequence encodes CASSQDRTQPQHF.

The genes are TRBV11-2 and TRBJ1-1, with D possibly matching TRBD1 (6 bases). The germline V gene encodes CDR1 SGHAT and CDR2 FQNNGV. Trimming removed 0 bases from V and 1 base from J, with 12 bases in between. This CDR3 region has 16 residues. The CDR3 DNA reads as TGTGCCAGCAGCTTAGAGTGGGGACAAACGAACACTGAAGCTTTCTTT. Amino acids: CASSLEWGQTNTEAFF. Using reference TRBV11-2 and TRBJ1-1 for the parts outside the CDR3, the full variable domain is EAGVAQSPRYKIIEKRQSVAFWCNPISGHATLYWYQQILGQGPKLLIQFQNNGVVDDSQLPKDRFSAERLKGVDSTLKIQPAKLEDSAVYLCASSLEWGQTNTEAFFGQGTRLTVV.